This record covers a single TCR beta chain. What it binds is unknown. Germline V gene data show CDR1 as SGHTA and CDR2 as FQGTGA. CDR3 size: 14 residues. Researchers reported that TCR beta cDNA libraries carried unique molecular identifiers. Researchers reported 400,000 to 550,000 cDNA molecules coming from roughly 1 to 10 million T cells. Each CDR3 protein gets one entry after TCRdb re-called the PCR reads with MiXCR. The sample yields 820,000 or so distinct CDR3 sequences, around 50% seen once. The data belong to a study of post-analysis software for immune sequencing data. Study as a whole: The patients showed relapsing-remitting, secondary progressive and progressive-relapsing multiple sclerosis courses.

Study outcomes and limitations: People with multiple sclerosis had a significantly lower normalized Chao1 diversity than controls did. Patients used about 5 TRBV segments, including TRBV5-6, TRBV5-1 and TRBV20-1, more often than controls. Under the F measure, samples that were prepared in one batch clustered strongly together.

The V and J genes are TRBV7-3 and TRBJ2-7; TRBD1 matches 7 bases. The J call may be incorrect, as the DNA end agrees better with TRBJ2-5. Sample: blood. This TCR was recovered from a girl between 10 and 17 years old with multiple sclerosis. The CDR3 is CASSHTGAGGTQYF. In DNA, the CDR3 is TGTGCCAGCAGCCACACAGGGGCCGGAGGGACCCAGTACTTC.